The TCR beta chain under discussion was sequenced for a study of neoadjuvant anti-PD-1 for oral cavity cancer. The protocol was immunoSEQ multiplex PCR, while the TCRdb copy is restricted to in-frame clones and leaves out a portion. The sample holds 72,000 or so clones; over 70% are singletons and the top ten take more than 3%. As for this clone: Its target is not known.

V was clipped by 3 bases and J by 1 base, with 8 bases between them. The CDR3 is 14 amino acids. From germline, CDR1 is LNHNV and CDR2 YYDKDF (reference sequence). Patients had newly diagnosed, untreated stage II-IVA oral cavity squamous cell carcinoma. The patients had HPV-negative, locally advanced oral cavity squamous cell carcinoma. Study results and caveats: Higher pretreatment Treg/Th17 ratios tracked higher pretreatment blood clonality.

Material: PBMCs, obtained before nivolumab (anti-PD-1) treatment. V gene TRBV15 combines with J gene TRBJ2-3; the D gene is possibly TRBD2 (7 bases). This receptor was identified in a person between 40 and 85 years old with oral cavity squamous cell carcinoma. CDR3 region: CATSRGGRTDTQYF. The CDR3 DNA is TGTGCCACCAGCAGGGGGGGGCGCACAGATACGCAGTATTTT.